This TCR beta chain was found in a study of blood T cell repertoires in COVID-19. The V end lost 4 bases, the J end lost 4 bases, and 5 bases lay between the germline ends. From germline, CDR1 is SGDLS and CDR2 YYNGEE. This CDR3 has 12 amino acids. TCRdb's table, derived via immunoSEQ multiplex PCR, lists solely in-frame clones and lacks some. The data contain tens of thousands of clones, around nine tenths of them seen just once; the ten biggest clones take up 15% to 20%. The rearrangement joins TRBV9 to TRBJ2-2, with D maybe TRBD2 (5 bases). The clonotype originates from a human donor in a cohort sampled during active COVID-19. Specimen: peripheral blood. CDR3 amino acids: CASSRGTGELFF. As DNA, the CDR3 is TGTGCCAGCAGCCGGGGCACCGGGGAGCTGTTTTTT.